This TCR beta chain is drawn from a study of blood T cell repertoires in COVID-19. Study overall: Sites in the United States, Italy and Spain provided acute and convalescent COVID-19 samples.

Source study methods: Estimated nucleated cell counts came from reference gene primer amplification. The method was immunoSEQ multiplex PCR; TCRdb's version includes in-frame clones alone and lacks a portion of them. The DNA was the basis for D and trimming; V, J and clone size are from that table. Seen here are about 400,000 clones, roughly nine tenths observed once, and the top ten hold 2.5% to 3.5%. In assigning cohorts, the study relied on participant-reported clinical history. The CDR3 consists of 13 residues. Germline assignment: CDR1 SEHNR and CDR2 FQNEAQ (reference sequence). Deletions cut 0 bases from V and 6 bases from J, with 9 bases between.

Sequences were obtained from PBMCs or T cells enriched from blood (not recorded which). The chain employs TRBV7-9 and TRBJ2-7; maybe TRBD2 (5 bases). This clonotype was obtained from a woman aged 25-40 years who had recovered from COVID-19. CDR3 DNA sequence: TGTGCCAGCAGCTTAGCAGCGGCCGGCGAGCAGTACTTC. Encoded protein: CASSLAAAGEQYF.